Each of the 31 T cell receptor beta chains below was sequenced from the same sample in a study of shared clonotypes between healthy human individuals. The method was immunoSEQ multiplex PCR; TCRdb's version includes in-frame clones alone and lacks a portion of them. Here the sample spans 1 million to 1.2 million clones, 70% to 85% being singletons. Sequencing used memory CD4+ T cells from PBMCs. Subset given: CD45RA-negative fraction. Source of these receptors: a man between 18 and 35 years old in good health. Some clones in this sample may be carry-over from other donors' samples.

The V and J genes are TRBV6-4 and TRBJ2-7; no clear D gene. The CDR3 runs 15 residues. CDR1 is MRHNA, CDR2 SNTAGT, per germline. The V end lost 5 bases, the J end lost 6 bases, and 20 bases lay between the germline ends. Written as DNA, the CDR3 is TGTGCCAGCAGTCCCGGAACGTCCGATTACAGCGAGCAGTACTTC. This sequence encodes CASSPGTSDYSEQYF.

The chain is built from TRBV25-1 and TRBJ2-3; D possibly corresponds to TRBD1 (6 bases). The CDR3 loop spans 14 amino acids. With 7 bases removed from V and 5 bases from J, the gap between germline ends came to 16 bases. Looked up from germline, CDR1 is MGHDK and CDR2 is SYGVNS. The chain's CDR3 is CASMDTGSRDTQYF. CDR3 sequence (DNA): TGTGCCAGCATGGACACAGGGTCGAGAGATACGCAGTATTTT.

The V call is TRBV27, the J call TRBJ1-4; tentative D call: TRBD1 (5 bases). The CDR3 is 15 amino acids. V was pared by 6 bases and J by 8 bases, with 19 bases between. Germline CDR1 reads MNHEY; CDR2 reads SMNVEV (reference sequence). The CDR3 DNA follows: TGTGCCAGCAGCGCCACGAGGGGCCAGGGAGAAAAACTGTTTTTT. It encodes CASSATRGQGEKLFF.

CDR3 sequence: CASSEVHRNYGYTF. CDR3 in DNA: TGTGCCAGCAGTGAAGTCCACAGAAACTATGGCTACACCTTC. The rearrangement uses TRBV2 and TRBJ1-2, with D unclear. This CDR3 is built from 14 residues. Trimming removed 1 base from V and 2 bases from J, with 8 bases in between. Germline assignment: CDR1 SNHLY and CDR2 FYNNEI.

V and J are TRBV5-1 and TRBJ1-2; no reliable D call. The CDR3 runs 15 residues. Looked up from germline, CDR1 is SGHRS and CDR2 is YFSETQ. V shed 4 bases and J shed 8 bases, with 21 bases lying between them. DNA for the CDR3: TGCGCCAGCAGCCCCTGGACGGACCGGCTTGAAGGCTACACCTTC. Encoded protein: CASSPWTDRLEGYTF. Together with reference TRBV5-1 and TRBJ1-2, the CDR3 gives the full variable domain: KAGVTQTPRYLIKTRGQQVTLSCSPISGHRSVSWYQQTPGQGLQFLFEYFSETQRNKGNFPGRFSGRQFSNSRSEMNVSTLELGDSALYLCASSPWTDRLEGYTFGSGTRLTVV.

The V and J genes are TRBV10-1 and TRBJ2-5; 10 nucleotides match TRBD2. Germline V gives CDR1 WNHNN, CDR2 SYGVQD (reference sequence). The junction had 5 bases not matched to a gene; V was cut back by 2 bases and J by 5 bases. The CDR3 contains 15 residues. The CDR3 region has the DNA TGCGCCAGCAGTGAGCAGCGGGAGGGCCGGGAGACCCAGTACTTC. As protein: CASSEQREGRETQYF.

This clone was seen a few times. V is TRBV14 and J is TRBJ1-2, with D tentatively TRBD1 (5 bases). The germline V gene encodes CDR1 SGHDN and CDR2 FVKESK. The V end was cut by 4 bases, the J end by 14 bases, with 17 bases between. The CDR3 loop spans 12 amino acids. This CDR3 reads CASSREGAVKTF. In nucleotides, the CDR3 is TGTGCCAGCAGCCGGGAAGGGGCAGTAAAAACCTTC.

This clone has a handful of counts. CDR3 in amino acids: CASGDQGIYNEQFF. As DNA, the CDR3 is TGTGCCAGCGGGGACCAGGGGATCTACAATGAGCAGTTCTTC. The chain uses TRBV27 and TRBJ2-1, with D perhaps TRBD1 (6 bases). CDR1 and CDR2 from the germline V gene are MNHEY and SMNVEV (reference sequence). The ends were cut back, 8 bases at V and 3 bases at J, with 14 bases in the middle. This CDR3 contains 14 residues.

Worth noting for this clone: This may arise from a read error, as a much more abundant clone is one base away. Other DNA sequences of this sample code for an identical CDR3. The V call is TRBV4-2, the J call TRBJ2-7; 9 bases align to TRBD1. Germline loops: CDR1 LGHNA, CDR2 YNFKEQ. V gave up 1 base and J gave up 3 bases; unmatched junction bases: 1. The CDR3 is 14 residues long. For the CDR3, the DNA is TGTGCCAGCAGCCAAGGGACAGGGGACTACGAGCAGTACTTC. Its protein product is CASSQGTGDYEQYF.

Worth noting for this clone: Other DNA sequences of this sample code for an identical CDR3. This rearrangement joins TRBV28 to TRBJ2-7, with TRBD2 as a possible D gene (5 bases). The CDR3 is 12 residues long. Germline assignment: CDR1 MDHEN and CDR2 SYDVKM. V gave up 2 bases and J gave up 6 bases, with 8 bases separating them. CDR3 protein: CASSLVGSEQYF. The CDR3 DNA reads TGTGCCAGCAGTTTAGTAGGGAGCGAGCAGTACTTC.

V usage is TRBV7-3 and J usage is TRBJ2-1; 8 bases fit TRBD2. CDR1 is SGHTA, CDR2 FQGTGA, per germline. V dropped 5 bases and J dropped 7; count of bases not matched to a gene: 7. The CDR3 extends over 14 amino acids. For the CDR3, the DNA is TGTGCCAGCAGCCCACCAGGGACTAGGAATGAGCAGTTCTTC. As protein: CASSPPGTRNEQFF.

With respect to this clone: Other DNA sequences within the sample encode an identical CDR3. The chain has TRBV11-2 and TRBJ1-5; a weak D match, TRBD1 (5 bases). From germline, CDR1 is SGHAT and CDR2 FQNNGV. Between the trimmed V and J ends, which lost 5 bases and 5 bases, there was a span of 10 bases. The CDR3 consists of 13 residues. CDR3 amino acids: CASSLRGDQPQHF. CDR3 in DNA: TGTGCCAGCAGCCTTAGGGGAGATCAGCCCCAGCATTTT.

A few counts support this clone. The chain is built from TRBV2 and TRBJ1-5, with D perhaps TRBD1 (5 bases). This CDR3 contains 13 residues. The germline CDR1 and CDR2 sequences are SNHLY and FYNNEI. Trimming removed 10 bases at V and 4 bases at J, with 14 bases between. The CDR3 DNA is TGTGCCACCGGCGGGGGGAGTAATCAGCCCCAGCATTTT. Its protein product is CATGGGSNQPQHF. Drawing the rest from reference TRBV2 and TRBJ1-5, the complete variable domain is EPEVTQTPSHQVTQMGQEVILRCVPISNHLYFYWYRQILGQKVEFLVSFYNNEISEKSEIFDDQFSVERPDGSNFTLKIRSTKLEDSAMYFCATGGGSNQPQHFGDGTRLSIL.

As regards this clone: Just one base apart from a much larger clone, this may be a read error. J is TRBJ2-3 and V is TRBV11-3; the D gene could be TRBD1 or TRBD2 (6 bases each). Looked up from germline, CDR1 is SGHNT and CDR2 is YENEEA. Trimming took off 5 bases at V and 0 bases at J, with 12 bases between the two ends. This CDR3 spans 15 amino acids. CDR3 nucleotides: TGTGCCAGCAGCCCCGAAGGGGGGAGCACAGATACGCAGTATTTT. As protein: CASSPEGGSTDTQYF.

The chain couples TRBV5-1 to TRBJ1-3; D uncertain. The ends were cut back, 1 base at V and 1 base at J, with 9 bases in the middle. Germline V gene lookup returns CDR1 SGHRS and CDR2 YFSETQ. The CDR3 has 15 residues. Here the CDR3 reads CASSLSPRSGNTIYF. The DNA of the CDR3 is TGCGCCAGCAGCTTGAGTCCTAGGTCTGGAAACACCATATATTTT.

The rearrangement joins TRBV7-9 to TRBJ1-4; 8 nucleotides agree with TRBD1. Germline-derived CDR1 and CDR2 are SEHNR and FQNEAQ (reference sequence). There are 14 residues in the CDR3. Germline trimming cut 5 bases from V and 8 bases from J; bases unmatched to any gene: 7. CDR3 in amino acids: CASSIGQGFEKLFF. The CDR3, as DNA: TGTGCCAGCAGCATCGGACAGGGATTCGAAAAACTGTTTTTT.

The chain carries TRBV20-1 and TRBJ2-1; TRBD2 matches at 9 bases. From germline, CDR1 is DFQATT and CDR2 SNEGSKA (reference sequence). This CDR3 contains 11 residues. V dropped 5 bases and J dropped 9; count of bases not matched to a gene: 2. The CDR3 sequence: CSAGTSSEQFF. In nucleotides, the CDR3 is TGCAGTGCTGGGACTAGCAGTGAGCAGTTCTTC.

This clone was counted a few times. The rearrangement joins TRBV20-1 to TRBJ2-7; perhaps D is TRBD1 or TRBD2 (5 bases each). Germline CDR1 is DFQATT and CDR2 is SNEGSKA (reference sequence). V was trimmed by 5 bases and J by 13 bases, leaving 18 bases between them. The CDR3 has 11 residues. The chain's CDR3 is CSAHSGPFYYF. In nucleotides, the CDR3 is TGCAGTGCTCACTCGGGGCCCTTCTATTACTTC.

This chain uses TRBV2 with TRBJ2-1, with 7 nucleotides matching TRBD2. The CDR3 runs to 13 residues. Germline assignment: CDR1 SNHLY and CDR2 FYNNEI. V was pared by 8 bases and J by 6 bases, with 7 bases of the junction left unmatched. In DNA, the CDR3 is TGTGCCAGCGGGCGGGAGCGCGGCAATGAGCAGTTCTTC. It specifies CASGRERGNEQFF.

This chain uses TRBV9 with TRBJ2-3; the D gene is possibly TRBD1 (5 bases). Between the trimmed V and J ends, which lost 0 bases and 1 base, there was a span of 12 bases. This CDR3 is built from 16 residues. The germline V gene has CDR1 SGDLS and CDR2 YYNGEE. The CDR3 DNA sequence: TGTGCCAGCAGCGTAGGGGGCGTTTTTGGCACAGATACGCAGTATTTT. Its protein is CASSVGGVFGTDTQYF. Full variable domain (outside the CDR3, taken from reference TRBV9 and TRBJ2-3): DSGVTQTPKHLITATGQRVTLRCSPRSGDLSVYWYQQSLDQGLQFLIQYYNGEERAKGNILERFSAQQFPDLHSELNLSSLELGDSALYFCASSVGGVFGTDTQYFGPGTRLTVL.

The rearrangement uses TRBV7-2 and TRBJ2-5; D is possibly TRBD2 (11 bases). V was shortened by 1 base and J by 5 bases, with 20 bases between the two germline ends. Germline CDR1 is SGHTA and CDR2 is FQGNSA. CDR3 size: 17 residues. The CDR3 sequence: CASSLVRLAGQGETQYF. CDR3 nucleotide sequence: TGTGCCAGCAGCTTAGTCCGACTAGCGGGACAGGGGGAGACCCAGTACTTC. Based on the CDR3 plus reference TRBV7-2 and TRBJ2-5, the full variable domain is GAGVSQSPSNKVTEKGKDVELRCDPISGHTALYWYRQSLGQGLEFLIYFQGNSAPDKSGLPSDRFSAERTGGSVSTLTIQRTQQEDSAVYLCASSLVRLAGQGETQYFGPGTRLLVL.

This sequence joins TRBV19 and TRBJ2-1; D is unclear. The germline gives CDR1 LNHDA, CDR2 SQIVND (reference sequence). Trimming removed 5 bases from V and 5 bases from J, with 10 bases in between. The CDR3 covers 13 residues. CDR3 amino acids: CASSVRTDNEQFF. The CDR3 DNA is TGTGCCAGTAGTGTCCGGACGGACAATGAGCAGTTCTTC.

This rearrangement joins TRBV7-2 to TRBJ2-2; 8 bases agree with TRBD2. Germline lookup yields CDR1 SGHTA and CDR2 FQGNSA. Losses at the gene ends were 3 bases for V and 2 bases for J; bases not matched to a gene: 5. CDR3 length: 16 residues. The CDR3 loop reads CASSFGRGVNTGELFF. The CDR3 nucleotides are TGTGCCAGCAGCTTCGGGAGGGGAGTTAACACCGGGGAGCTGTTTTTT.

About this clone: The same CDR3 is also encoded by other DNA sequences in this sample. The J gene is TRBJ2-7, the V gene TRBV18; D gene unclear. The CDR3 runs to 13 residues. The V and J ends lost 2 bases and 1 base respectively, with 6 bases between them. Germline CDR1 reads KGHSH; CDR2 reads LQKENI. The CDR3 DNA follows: TGTGCCAGCTCACCAGCAGGATCCTACGAGCAGTACTTC. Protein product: CASSPAGSYEQYF.

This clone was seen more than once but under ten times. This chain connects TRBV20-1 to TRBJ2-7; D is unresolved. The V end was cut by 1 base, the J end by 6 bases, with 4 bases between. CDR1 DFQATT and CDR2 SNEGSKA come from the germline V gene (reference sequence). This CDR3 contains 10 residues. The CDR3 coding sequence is TGCAGTGCTAGAGGGCGCGAGCAGTACTTC. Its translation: CSARGREQYF.

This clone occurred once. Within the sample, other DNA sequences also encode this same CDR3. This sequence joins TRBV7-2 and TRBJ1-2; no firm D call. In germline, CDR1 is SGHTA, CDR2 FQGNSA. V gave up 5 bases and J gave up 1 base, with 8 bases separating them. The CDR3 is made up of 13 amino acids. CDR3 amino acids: CASSLTVNYGYTF. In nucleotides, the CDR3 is TGTGCCAGCAGCCTAACAGTTAACTATGGCTACACCTTC.

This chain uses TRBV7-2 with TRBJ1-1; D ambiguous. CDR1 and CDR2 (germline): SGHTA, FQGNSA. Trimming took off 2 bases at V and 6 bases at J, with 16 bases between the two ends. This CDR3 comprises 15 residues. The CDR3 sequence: CASSLIRVRQAEAFF. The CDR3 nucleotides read TGTGCCAGCAGCTTAATTCGGGTACGCCAGGCTGAAGCTTTCTTT.

CDR3 in amino acids: CASSLVGVHGYTF. The CDR3 nucleotides are TGTGCCAGCAGCTTGGTGGGTGTGCATGGCTACACCTTC. The rearrangement uses TRBV5-6 and TRBJ1-2; the D is unclear. The CDR3 runs 13 residues. V lost 0 bases and J 6 bases, leaving 9 bases between the germline ends. Germline lookup yields CDR1 SGHDT and CDR2 YYEEEE.

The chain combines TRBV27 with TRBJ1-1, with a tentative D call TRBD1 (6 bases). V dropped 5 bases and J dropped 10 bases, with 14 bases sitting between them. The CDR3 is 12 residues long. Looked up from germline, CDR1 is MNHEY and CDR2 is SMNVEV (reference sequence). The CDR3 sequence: CASSPQMGAAFF. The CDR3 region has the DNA TGTGCCAGCAGTCCCCAAATGGGGGCAGCTTTCTTT.

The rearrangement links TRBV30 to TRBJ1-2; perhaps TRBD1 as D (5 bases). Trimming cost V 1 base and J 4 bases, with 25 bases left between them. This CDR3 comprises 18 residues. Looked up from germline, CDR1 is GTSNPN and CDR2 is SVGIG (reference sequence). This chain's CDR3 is CAWSATIWDGEGSYGYTF. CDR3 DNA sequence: TGTGCCTGGAGTGCGACCATATGGGACGGCGAAGGGAGCTATGGCTACACCTTC.

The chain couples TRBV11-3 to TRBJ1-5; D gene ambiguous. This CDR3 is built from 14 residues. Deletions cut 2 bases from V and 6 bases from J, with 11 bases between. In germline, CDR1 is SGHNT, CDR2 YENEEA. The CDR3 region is CASSLSLAGQPQHF. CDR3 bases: TGTGCCAGCAGCTTATCCCTCGCAGGTCAGCCCCAGCATTTT.